This T cell receptor (beta chain) comes out of a study of response to subunit inactivated influenza vaccine. TCRdb reanalysed the RT-PCR reads using MiXCR and keeps one entry per CDR3 protein. The data contain just under 550,000 distinct CDR3 sequences, around 25% of them seen just once; the ten biggest clones take up around 2.8%. Germline CDR1 is SGHRS and CDR2 is YFSETQ. V was clipped by 2 bases and J by 4 bases, with 14 bases between them. The length of the CDR3 is 15 residues. The same specimen was also included in a second study, on T cells expressing NK-cell markers. That paper notes: cDNA encoding TCR beta was synthesized via 5'RACE template switching incorporating UMIs.

The origin of this receptor is a man aged 45 to 65 who received an inactivated influenza vaccine. The gene calls are TRBV5-1 and TRBJ2-3; D unclear. The specimen comprised CD4+ T cells sorted from PBMCs, sampled 11 to 12 days after vaccination. CDR3 sequence (DNA): TGCGCCAGCAGCTTAACCGGACGCCAGCCAGATACGCAGTATTTT. Its translation is CASSLTGRQPDTQYF.